This T cell receptor (beta chain) was recorded in a study of graft-versus-host responses after intestinal transplantation. Some clones are missing from TCRdb's copy, which holds only in-frame ones; the method was immunoSEQ multiplex PCR. The repertoire holds under 100,000 clones, with around 90% as singletons. Germline assignment: CDR1 SGDLS and CDR2 YYNGEE. Trimming left V 4 bases short and J 7 bases short, with 21 bases between. The CDR3 is 17 amino acids. This clonotype was obtained from a human patient who received an intestinal transplant, so some T cells may come from the graft donor. V usage is TRBV9 and J usage is TRBJ1-6; D perhaps matches TRBD1 (6 bases). Here the sequenced sample was PBMCs, taken about 440 days after intestinal transplant. The CDR3 protein is CASSPSRGGRVNSPLHF. CDR3 DNA sequence: TGTGCCAGCAGCCCATCCCGGGGGGGCAGAGTAAATTCACCCCTCCACTTT.